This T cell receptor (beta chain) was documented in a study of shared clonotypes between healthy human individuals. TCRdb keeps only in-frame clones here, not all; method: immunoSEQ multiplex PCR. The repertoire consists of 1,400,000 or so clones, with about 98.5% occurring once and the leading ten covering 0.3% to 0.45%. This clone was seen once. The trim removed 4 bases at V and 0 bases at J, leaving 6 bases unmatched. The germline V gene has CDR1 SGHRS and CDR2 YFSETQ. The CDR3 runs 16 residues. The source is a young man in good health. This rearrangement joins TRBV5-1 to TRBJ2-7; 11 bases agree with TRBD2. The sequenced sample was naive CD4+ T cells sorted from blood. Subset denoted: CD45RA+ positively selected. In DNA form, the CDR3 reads TGCGCCAGCAGCGTGACTAGCGGGGCTCACTCCTACGAGCAGTACTTC. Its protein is CASSVTSGAHSYEQYF.